The entry below gives a single T cell receptor (beta chain) sequence along with its context. Original processing methods: Estimation of nucleated cell counts was performed using reference gene primer amplification. The repertoire was sequenced with immunoSEQ multiplex PCR; TCRdb's copy has only in-frame clones and lacks some. V and J calls and clone size follow that table, whereas D and trimming were derived from the DNA. The sample consists of about 220,000 clones, approximately 77% of them appearing once. CDR1 is SGHDN, CDR2 FVKESK, per germline. The CDR3 spans 16 residues. Trimming took 4 bases from V and 6 from J; bases not matched to a gene: 14. The sample is drawn from a study of blood T cell repertoires in COVID-19. Across the study: From the United States, Italy and Spain came samples of acute and convalescent COVID-19. The cDNA or gDNA used as material had been derived from T cells, B-cell-depleted T cells, or PBMCs.

This sequence originates from a woman aged 80 or over with acute or convalescent COVID-19. The chain joins TRBV14 to TRBJ2-7; 8 bases are a match to TRBD1. The sequenced material came from peripheral blood. Here the CDR3 DNA reads TGTGCCAGCAGCCGCGATCTGACAGGGACAGGATCCGAGCAGTACTTC. It is translated as CASSRDLTGTGSEQYF. Looking up the rest from reference TRBV14 and TRBJ2-7 gives the full variable domain: EAGVTQFPSHSVIEKGQTVTLRCDPISGHDNLYWYRRVMGKEIKFLLHFVKESKQDESGMPNNRFLAERTGGTYSTLKVQPAELEDSGVYFCASSRDLTGTGSEQYFGPGTRLTVT.